This T cell receptor beta chain emerged from a study of monozygotic twins with inflammatory bowel disease. General study points: Against healthy co-twins, IBD patients had lower TCRbeta diversity (measured by inverse Simpson). Background noise in patient repertoires may stem from differing immunosuppressive treatments.

As regards this clonotype: The antigen is undetermined.

Looked up from germline, CDR1 is DFQATT and CDR2 is SNEGSKA (reference sequence). The CDR3 contains 14 residues. Each TCR library used 3500 ng of total RNA. TCRdb re-called the 5' RACE reads and shows each CDR3 protein once, DNA omitted. The sample totals a few hundred thousand distinct CDR3 sequences; its top ten clones hold 1.6%. The V call is TRBV20-1, the J call TRBJ2-5; TCRdb gives TRBD1 as the D gene, but with no DNA this cannot be confirmed. The sequencing input was blood. The clonotype originates from a human donor with ulcerative colitis or Crohn's disease, or a healthy co-twin of an affected twin (not recorded which). The CDR3 loop is CSATTRQGRETQYF.